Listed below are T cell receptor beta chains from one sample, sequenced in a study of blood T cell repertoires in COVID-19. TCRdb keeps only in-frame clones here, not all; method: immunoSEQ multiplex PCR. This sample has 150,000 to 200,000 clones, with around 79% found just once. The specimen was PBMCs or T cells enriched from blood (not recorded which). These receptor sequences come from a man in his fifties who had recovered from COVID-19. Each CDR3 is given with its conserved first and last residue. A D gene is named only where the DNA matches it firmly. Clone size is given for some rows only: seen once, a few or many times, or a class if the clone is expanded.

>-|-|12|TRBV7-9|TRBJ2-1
TGTGCCAGCAGCCCTTATACAAATGAGCAGTTCTTC
CASSPYTNEQFF
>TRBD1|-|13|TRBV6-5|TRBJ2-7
TGTGCCAGCCGAGGACAGGGAAAGTACGAGCAGTACTTC
CASRGQGKYEQYF
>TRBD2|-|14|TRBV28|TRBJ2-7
TGTGCCAGCAGACGGGGTAGGGGAGGGTACGAGCAGTACTTC
CASRRGRGGYEQYF
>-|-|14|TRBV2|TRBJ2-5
TGTGCCAGCAGGGAGGAGGCAGGAGTAGAGACCCAGTACTTC
CASREEAGVETQYF
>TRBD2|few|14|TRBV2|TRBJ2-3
TGTGCCAGCAGGGGCGCGGGAGTGTCAGATACGCAGTATTTT
CASRGAGVSDTQYF
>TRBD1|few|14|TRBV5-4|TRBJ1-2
TGTGCCAGCAGCTTAGGTCGACAGGGAAACGGCTACACCTTC
CASSLGRQGNGYTF
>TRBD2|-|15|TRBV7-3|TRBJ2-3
TGTGCCAGCAGCTTAATGGGGGGGTTGACAGATACGCAGTATTTT
CASSLMGGLTDTQYF
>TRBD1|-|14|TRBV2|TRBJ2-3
TGTGCCAGCACCCGCCAGGGGGCGCGGGATACGCAGTATTTT
CASTRQGARDTQYF
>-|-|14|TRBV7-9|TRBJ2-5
TGTGCCAGCAGCTTAGAGCTCAGGGCCGAGACCCAGTACTTC
CASSLELRAETQYF
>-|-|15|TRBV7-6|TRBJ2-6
TGTGCCAGCAGCCAGGTCCGCTCTGGGGCCAACGTCCTGACTTTC
CASSQVRSGANVLTF
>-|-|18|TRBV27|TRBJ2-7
TGTGCCAGCAGGCCTACGGGCCAGGGGGGATTAAGGTTTTACGAGCAGTACTTC
CASRPTGQGGLRFYEQYF
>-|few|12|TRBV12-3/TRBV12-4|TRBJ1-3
TGTGCCACCTACAGGGCTGGAAACACCATATATTTT
CATYRAGNTIYF
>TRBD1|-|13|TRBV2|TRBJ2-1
TGTGCCAGCAGTCGAGGACAGGCTAATGAGCAGTTCTTC
CASSRGQANEQFF
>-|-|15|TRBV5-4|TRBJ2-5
TGTGCCAGCACCCAAAACCGACAGTACCAAGAGACCCAGTACTTC
CASTQNRQYQETQYF
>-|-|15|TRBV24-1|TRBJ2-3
TGTGCCACCAGTGCCCTTAGCAGTAGTAAAGATACGCAGTATTTT
CATSALSSSKDTQYF
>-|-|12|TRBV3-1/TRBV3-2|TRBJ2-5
TGTGCCAGCAGCCACCCTCAAGAGACCCAGTACTTC
CASSHPQETQYF
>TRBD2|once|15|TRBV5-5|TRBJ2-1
TGTGCCAGCGGTCCCAGGGTAGCGGGAGACAATGAGCAGTTCTTC
CASGPRVAGDNEQFF
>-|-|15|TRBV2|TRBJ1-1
TGTGCCAGCATCGAAACTGGACAGCTAAACACTGAAGCTTTCTTT
CASIETGQLNTEAFF
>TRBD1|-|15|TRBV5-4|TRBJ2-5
TGTGCCAGCAGCTTGCCAGGACAGGGGCCAGAGACCCAGTACTTC
CASSLPGQGPETQYF
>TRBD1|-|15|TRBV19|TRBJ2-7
TGTGCCAGTAGCCAGGGGGGGACAGGGATGTACGAGCAGTACTTC
CASSQGGTGMYEQYF
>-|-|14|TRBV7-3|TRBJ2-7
TGTGCCAGCAGCTTGGGAGCCATGAACTACGAGCAGTACTTC
CASSLGAMNYEQYF
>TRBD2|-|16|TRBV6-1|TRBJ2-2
TGTGCCAGCAGTGGACTAGCAGTTACGAACACCGGGGAGCTGTTTTTT
CASSGLAVTNTGELFF
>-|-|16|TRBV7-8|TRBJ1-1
TGTGCCAGCAGCTTAAACCCTTCAGGCCTGAACACTGAAGCTTTCTTT
CASSLNPSGLNTEAFF
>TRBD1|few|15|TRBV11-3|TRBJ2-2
TGTGCCAGCAGCCGAACAGGGGTTAACACCGGGGAGCTGTTTTTT
CASSRTGVNTGELFF
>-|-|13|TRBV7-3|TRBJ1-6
TGTGCCAGCAGCTCCCAGAATAATTCACCCCTCCACTTT
CASSSQNNSPLHF
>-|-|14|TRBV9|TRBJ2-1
TGTGCCAGCAGCCTTAACAGGGTTTTCCATGAGCAGTTCTTC
CASSLNRVFHEQFF
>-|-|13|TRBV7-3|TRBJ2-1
TGTGCCAGCAGCCCCGCGACTAGCAATGAGCAGTTCTTC
CASSPATSNEQFF
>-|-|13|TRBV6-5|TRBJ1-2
TGTGCCAGCAGTTATAATGGCCAGGGCGGCTACACCTTC
CASSYNGQGGYTF
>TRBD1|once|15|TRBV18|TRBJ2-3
TGTGCCAGCTCACCGACAGGGGCCGGTACAGATACGCAGTATTTT
CASSPTGAGTDTQYF
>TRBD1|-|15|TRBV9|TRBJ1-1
TGTGCCAGCAGCGTAGCTGAGGGGGCGGGAACTGAAGCTTTCTTT
CASSVAEGAGTEAFF
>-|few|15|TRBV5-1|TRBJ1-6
TGCGCCAGCAGCTCACAGGGAGGGTCGGGGTCACCCCTCCACTTT
CASSSQGGSGSPLHF
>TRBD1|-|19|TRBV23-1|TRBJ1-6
TGCGCCAGCAGTCTAGGACAGGCGATGGGGGTCTCCTATAATTCACCCCTCCACTTT
CASSLGQAMGVSYNSPLHF
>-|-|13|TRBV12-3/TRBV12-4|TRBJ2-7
TGTGCCAGCAGTTTAGCTACAGGGCACGAGCAGTACTTC
CASSLATGHEQYF
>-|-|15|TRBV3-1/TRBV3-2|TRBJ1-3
TGTGCCAGCAGCGAGGGACTTTACTCTGGAAACACCATATATTTT
CASSEGLYSGNTIYF
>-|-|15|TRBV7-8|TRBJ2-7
TGTGCCAGCAGCGGGCCAGGGTTTATTACGAACGAGCAGTACTTC
CASSGPGFITNEQYF
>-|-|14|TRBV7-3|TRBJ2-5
TGTGCCAGCAGCTTAACGATCAGGTCGGAGACCCAGTACTTC
CASSLTIRSETQYF
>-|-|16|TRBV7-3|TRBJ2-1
TGTGCCAGCAGCCCACAACCAACCGGGACACGAAATGAGCAGTTCTTC
CASSPQPTGTRNEQFF
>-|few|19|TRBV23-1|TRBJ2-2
TGCGCCAGCAGTCATGGTCGGGAACAGGGTGGGAAGAACACCGGGGAGCTGTTTTTT
CASSHGREQGGKNTGELFF
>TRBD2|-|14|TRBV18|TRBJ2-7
TGTGCCAGCTCACAGGCGGGAGCAAACTACGAGCAGTACTTC
CASSQAGANYEQYF
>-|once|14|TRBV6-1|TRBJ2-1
TGTGCCAGCAGTGAAGTTATGACTTACAATGAGCAGTTCTTC
CASSEVMTYNEQFF
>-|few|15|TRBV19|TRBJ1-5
TGTGCCAGTAGTATGCAGGGGACCCGCAATCAGCCCCAGCATTTT
CASSMQGTRNQPQHF
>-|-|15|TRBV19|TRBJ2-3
TGTGCCAGTAGTGTCACACGCGGCGGCACAGATACGCAGTATTTT
CASSVTRGGTDTQYF
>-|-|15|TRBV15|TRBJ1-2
TGTGCCACCAGCAGCCGGGGGGTCACTAACTATGGCTACACCTTC
CATSSRGVTNYGYTF
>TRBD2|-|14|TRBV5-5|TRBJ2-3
TGTGCCAGCAGCTTGGGTCCTAGCGGGGATACGCAGTATTTT
CASSLGPSGDTQYF
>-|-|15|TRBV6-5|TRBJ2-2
TGTGCCAGCAGTTTTACAGGGCAGTTGGCCGGGGAGCTGTTTTTT
CASSFTGQLAGELFF
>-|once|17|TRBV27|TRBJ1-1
TGTGCCAGCAGTTTTCTCACTGGGGGGTCGAGGTACACTGAAGCTTTCTTT
CASSFLTGGSRYTEAFF
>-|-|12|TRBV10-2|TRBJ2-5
TGCGCCAGCAGTCACATCGTGGAGACCCAGTACTTC
CASSHIVETQYF
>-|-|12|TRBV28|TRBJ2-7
TGTGCCAGCAGATTCCTAGGCTACGAGCAGTACTTC
CASRFLGYEQYF
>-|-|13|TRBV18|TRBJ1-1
TGTGCCAGCTCCCTCAAGCCGAACACTGAAGCTTTCTTT
CASSLKPNTEAFF
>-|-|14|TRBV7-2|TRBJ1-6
TGTGCCAGCAGCTCAACAGGGCCTAATCCACCCCTCCACTTT
CASSSTGPNPPLHF
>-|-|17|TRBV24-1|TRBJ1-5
TGTGCCACCAGTGTGTCCTCAGGGCCGTCGAGCAATCAGCCCCAGCATTTT
CATSVSSGPSSNQPQHF
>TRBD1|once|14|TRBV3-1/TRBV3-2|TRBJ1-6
TGTGCCAGCAGCAACCGGGACAGGACTTCACCCCTCCACTTT
CASSNRDRTSPLHF
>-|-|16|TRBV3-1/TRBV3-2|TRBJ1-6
TGTGCCAGCAGCCAAGATCGGGGGGGGCCGGATTCACCCCTCCACTTT
CASSQDRGGPDSPLHF
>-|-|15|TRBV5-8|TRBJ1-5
TGTGCCAGCAGCCCCGGGACAAATAGCAATCAGCCCCAGCATTTT
CASSPGTNSNQPQHF
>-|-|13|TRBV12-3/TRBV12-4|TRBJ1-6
TGTGCCAGCACCTTCAATTCGGGATCACCCCTCCACTTT
CASTFNSGSPLHF
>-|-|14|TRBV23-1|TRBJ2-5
TGCGCCAGCACCCCGGACAGCCAGGGGGAGACCCAGTACTTC
CASTPDSQGETQYF
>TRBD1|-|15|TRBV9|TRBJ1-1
TGTGCCAGCAGTAAGGGACAGATCATGAACACTGAAGCTTTCTTT
CASSKGQIMNTEAFF
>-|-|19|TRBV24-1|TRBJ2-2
TGTGCCACCAGTGATTTCCGGACATTAGGACAGACAGACACCGGGGAGCTGTTTTTT
CATSDFRTLGQTDTGELFF
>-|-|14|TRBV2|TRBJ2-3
TGTGCCAGCAGCCGACAGCTTTCAACAGATACGCAGTATTTT
CASSRQLSTDTQYF
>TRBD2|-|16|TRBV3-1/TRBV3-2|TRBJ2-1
TGTGCCAGCAGCCCACTTTCGTTAGCGGGGAACAATGAGCAGTTCTTC
CASSPLSLAGNNEQFF